The entry below gives a single T cell receptor (beta chain) sequence along with its context. No antigen is known for it. The data originate from a study of T cell responses to AZD1222 COVID-19 vaccine. Generated by immunoSEQ multiplex PCR, the TCRdb table keeps only in-frame clones and is missing some. Of approximately 170,000 clones in the sample, about 91% were seen once. Broader study findings: In a largely white British group with more females than males, clonal diversity was possibly underestimated. Along spike, vaccine-associated CD4 TCRs were found throughout, with dominance at 160-218 and 743-854.

The input for sequencing was peripheral blood, taken 28 days after the second AZD1222 dose. This clonotype originated in an adult who received the AZD1222 COVID-19 vaccine.

The CDR3 nucleotides read TGTGCCATCATCACCGGGACAAGGACTGAAGCTTTCTTT. This translates into CAIITGTRTEAFF. The V gene is TRBV10-3, the J gene TRBJ1-1; a weak D match, TRBD1 (6 bases). The germline CDR1 and CDR2 sequences are ENHRY and SYGVKD. The CDR3 totals 13 residues. Trimming removed 7 bases from V and 5 bases from J, with 14 bases in between.